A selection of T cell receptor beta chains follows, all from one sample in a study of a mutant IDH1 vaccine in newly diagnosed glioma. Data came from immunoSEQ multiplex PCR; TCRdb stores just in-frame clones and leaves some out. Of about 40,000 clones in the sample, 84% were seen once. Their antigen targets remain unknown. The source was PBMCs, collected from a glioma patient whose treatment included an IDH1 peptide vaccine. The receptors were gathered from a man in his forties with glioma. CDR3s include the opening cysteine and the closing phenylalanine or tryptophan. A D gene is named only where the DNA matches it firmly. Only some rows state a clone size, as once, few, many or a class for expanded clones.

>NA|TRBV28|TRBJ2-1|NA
CASSQGRGNEQFF
TGTGCCAGCAGCCAAGGGCGGGGAAATGAGCAGTTCTTC
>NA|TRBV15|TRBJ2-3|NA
CATSLLAASTDTQYF
TGTGCCACCAGCTTGCTAGCAGCTAGCACAGATACGCAGTATTTT
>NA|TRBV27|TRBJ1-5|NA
CASSDGPNQPQHF
TGTGCCAGCAGCGACGGGCCCAATCAGCCCCAGCATTTT
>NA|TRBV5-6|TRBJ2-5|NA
CASGILGQETQYF
TGTGCCAGCGGTATACTGGGACAAGAGACCCAGTACTTC
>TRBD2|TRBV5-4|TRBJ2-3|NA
CASSLRLAGRTDTQYF
TGTGCCAGCAGCTTAAGGCTAGCGGGGCGCACAGATACGCAGTATTTT
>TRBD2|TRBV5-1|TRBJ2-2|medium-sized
CASSSGLAGATGELFF
TGCGCCAGCAGCTCGGGACTAGCGGGAGCCACCGGGGAGCTGTTTTTT
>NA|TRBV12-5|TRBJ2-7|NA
CASGLLGRHSYEQYF
TGTGCTAGTGGTTTGCTAGGGCGACACTCCTACGAGCAGTACTTC
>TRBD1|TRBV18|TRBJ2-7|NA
CASSPPPGQGRHEQYF
TGTGCCAGCTCACCTCCCCCGGGACAGGGGAGGCACGAGCAGTACTTC
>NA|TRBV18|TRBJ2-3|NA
CASSPSGATSTDTQYF
TGTGCCAGCTCACCAAGTGGCGCAACAAGCACAGATACGCAGTATTTT
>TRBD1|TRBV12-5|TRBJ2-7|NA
CASGFGGIVKGQGARNYEQYF
TGTGCTAGTGGTTTCGGGGGTATTGTGAAGGGGCAGGGGGCCCGCAACTACGAGCAGTACTTC
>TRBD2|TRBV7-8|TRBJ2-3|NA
CASSLRGAGGVDTQYF
TGTGCCAGCAGCTTACGGGGGGCGGGAGGGGTAGATACGCAGTATTTT
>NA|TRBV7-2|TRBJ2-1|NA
CASRLAVPTGSGLNEQFF
TGTGCCAGCAGGCTAGCTGTCCCTACGGGGAGCGGGTTAAATGAGCAGTTCTTC
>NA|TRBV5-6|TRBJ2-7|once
CASKTTRSAYEQYF
TGTGCCAGCAAAACGACCAGGTCGGCTTACGAGCAGTACTTC
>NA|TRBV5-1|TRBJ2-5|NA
CASSLVPQGTTGTQYF
TGCGCCAGCAGCTTGGTCCCACAAGGAACAACGGGGACCCAGTACTTC
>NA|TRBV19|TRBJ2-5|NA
CASSIASLERVETQYF
TGTGCCAGTAGTATAGCTTCATTGGAGAGGGTAGAGACCCAGTACTTC
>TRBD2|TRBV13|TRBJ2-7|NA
CASSSSTSGASYEQYF
TGTGCCAGCAGCTCCTCGACTAGCGGAGCCTCCTACGAGCAGTACTTC
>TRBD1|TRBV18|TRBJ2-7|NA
CASSPPGQGIYEQYF
TGTGCCAGCTCACCTCCGGGACAGGGAATCTACGAGCAGTACTTC
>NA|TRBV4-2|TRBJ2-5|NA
CASSQGPGPLETQYF
TGTGCCAGCAGCCAGGGACCGGGACCTCTAGAGACCCAGTACTTC
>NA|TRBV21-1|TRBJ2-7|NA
CASMGTLESLEQYF
TGTGCCAGCATGGGGACCCTTGAGTCCCTCGAGCAGTACTTC
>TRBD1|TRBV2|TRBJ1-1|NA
CASSQQQGMNTEAFF
TGTGCCAGCAGCCAACAACAGGGGATGAACACTGAAGCTTTCTTT
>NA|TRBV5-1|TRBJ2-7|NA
CASSFSQGDEQYF
TGCGCCAGCAGCTTTTCCCAGGGTGACGAGCAGTACTTC
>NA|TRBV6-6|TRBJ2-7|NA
CASRSGTDYEQYF
TGTGCCAGCCGATCCGGGACTGACTACGAGCAGTACTTC
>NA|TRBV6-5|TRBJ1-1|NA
CASRITRGAEAFF
TGTGCCAGCAGAATCACACGGGGGGCTGAAGCTTTCTTT
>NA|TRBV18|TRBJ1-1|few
CASSPGLLGGNTEAFF
TGTGCCAGCTCACCCGGACTCCTCGGAGGAAACACTGAAGCTTTCTTT
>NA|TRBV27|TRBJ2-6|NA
CASSWGDSSYSGANVLTF
TGTGCCAGCAGTTGGGGGGACTCCTCTTACTCTGGGGCCAACGTCCTGACTTTC
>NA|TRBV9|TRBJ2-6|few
CASSVSGANVLTF
TGTGCCAGCAGCGTATCAGGGGCCAACGTCCTGACTTTC
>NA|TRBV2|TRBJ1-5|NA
CASTTEYQPQHF
TGTGCCAGCACGACAGAATATCAGCCCCAGCATTTT
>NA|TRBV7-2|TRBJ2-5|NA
CASIVGGLRQETQYF
TGTGCCAGCATAGTGGGAGGCCTGAGGCAAGAGACCCAGTACTTC
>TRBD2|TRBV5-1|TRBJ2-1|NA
CASSYIGTRVNEQFF
TGCGCCAGCAGCTATATCGGGACTAGGGTTAATGAGCAGTTCTTC
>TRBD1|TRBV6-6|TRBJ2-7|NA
CASSGPGDRVSYEQYF
TGTGCCAGCAGTGGACCCGGGGACAGGGTCTCCTACGAGCAGTACTTC
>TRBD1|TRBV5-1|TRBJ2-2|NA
CASSIDRVTGELFF
TGCGCCAGCAGCATAGACAGGGTAACCGGGGAGCTGTTTTTT
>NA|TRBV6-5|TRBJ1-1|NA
CASVRRGYTEAFF
TGTGCCAGTGTCAGGAGGGGGTACACTGAAGCTTTCTTT
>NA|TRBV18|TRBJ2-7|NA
CASSPDSYEQYF
TGTGCCAGCTCACCAGACAGCTACGAGCAGTACTTC
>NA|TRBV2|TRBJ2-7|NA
CASSYTGSSYEQYF
TGTGCCAGCAGTTACACAGGGAGCTCCTACGAGCAGTACTTC
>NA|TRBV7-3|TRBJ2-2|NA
CASSLTGELFF
TGTGCCAGCAGCTTGACCGGGGAGCTGTTTTTT
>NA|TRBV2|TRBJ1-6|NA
CASSDRVNSPLHF
TGTGCCAGCAGTGACAGGGTGAATTCACCCCTCCACTTT
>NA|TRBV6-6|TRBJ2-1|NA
CASSYSGRGVLGEQFF
TGTGCCAGCAGTTACTCCGGCAGGGGGGTACTGGGCGAGCAGTTCTTC
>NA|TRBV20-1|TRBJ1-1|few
CSARLDSEAFF
TGCAGTGCTAGACTGGACAGTGAAGCTTTCTTT
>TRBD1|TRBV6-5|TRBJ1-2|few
CASSYTGTGDGYTF
TGTGCCAGCAGTTACACAGGGACAGGGGATGGCTACACCTTC
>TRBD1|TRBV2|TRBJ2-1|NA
CAISDRAKDEQFF
TGTGCCATTTCGGACAGGGCTAAAGATGAGCAGTTCTTC
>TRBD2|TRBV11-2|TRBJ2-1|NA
CASSPQRESNEQFF
TGTGCCAGCAGCCCTCAGCGGGAGAGCAATGAGCAGTTCTTC
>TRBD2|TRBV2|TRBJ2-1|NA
CASSLTSVEQFF
TGTGCCAGCAGTCTGACTAGCGTTGAGCAGTTCTTC
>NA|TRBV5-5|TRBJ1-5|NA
CASSLGAYSNQPQHF
TGTGCCAGCAGCTTGGGAGCTTATAGCAATCAGCCCCAGCATTTT
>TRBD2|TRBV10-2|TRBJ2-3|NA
CASSDLGTSGDTQYF
TGCGCCAGCAGTGACCTCGGGACTAGTGGGGATACGCAGTATTTT
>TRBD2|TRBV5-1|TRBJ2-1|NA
CASSLLAGDDNEQFF
TGCGCCAGCAGCCTTTTAGCGGGAGACGACAATGAGCAGTTCTTC
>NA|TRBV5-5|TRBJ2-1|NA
CASSLRGHEQFF
TGTGCCAGCAGCTTGAGGGGCCATGAGCAGTTCTTC
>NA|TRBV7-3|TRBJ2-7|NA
CASSPGPGLAYEQYF
TGTGCCAGCAGCCCCGGCCCGGGACTCGCCTACGAGCAGTACTTC
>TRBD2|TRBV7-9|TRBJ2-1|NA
CASSLVAGAGNEQFF
TGTGCCAGCAGCTTAGTTGCGGGAGCAGGCAATGAGCAGTTCTTC
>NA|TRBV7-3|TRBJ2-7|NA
CASSEGVAPYEQYF
TGTGCCAGCAGCGAGGGGGTAGCTCCCTACGAGCAGTACTTC
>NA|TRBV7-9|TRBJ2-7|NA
CASSPDRTTYEQYF
TGTGCCAGCAGCCCTGACAGGACAACCTACGAGCAGTACTTC
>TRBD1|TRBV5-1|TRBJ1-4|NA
CASSLRDRGEKLFF
TGCGCCAGCAGCTTAAGGGACAGGGGCGAAAAACTGTTTTTT
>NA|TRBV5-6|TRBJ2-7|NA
CASSLARSPYEQYF
TGTGCCAGCAGCTTGGCCAGATCCCCCTACGAGCAGTACTTC